These 8 T cell receptor beta chains came from one sample sequenced in a study of PD-L1 blockade in urothelial cancer. Regarding time point: pretreatment peripheral blood. The method was immunoSEQ multiplex PCR; TCRdb's version includes in-frame clones alone and lacks a portion of them. The sample shows 45,000 to 55,000 clones, around 84% of them seen only once. The input for sequencing was PBMCs, taken around atezolizumab (anti-PD-L1) treatment. These TCRs come from a man aged 45-60 years with urothelial cancer.

The V gene is TRBV7-2, the J gene TRBJ2-4; possible D gene TRBD2, 5 bases. The germline V and J ends were trimmed by 10 bases and 0 bases, with 16 bases remaining between them. From germline, CDR1 is SGHTA and CDR2 FQGNSA. The CDR3 has 15 amino acids. CDR3 coding DNA: TGTGCCACTAGAGCGGCAGGAGTAGCCAAAAACATTCAGTACTTC. Protein sequence: CATRAAGVAKNIQYF.

This clone appeared once. V is TRBV10-3 and J is TRBJ2-1; D may be TRBD2 (7 bases). The CDR3 sequence is 15 residues long. Germline loops: CDR1 ENHRY, CDR2 SYGVKD. Trimming removed 3 bases from V and 2 bases from J, with 11 bases in between. Written as DNA, the CDR3 is TGTGCCATCAGTGATGGGGGGGGCCCCTACAATGAGCAGTTCTTC. Translated, it gives CAISDGGGPYNEQFF.

The chain joins TRBV19 to TRBJ2-7; 9 nucleotides agree with TRBD1. The CDR3 is 14 residues long. The junction had 10 bases not matched to a gene; V was cut back by 6 bases and J by 7 bases. CDR1 and CDR2 from the germline V gene are LNHDA and SQIVND (reference sequence). The CDR3 protein is CASRIQGAAGEQYF. As DNA, the CDR3 is TGTGCCAGTAGGATACAGGGGGCGGCGGGGGAGCAGTACTTC.

The rearrangement joins TRBV7-6 to TRBJ2-7; 11 bases line up with TRBD2. The CDR3 loop spans 14 amino acids. Losses at the gene ends were 5 bases for V and 3 bases for J; bases not matched to a gene: 3. CDR1 and CDR2 from the germline V gene are SGHVS and FNYEAQ. The CDR3: CASSGSGGGYEQYF. CDR3 nucleotide sequence: TGTGCCAGCAGCGGTAGCGGGGGGGGCTACGAGCAGTACTTC.

The V and J genes are TRBV5-1 and TRBJ2-5; 8 nucleotides line up with TRBD1. Germline CDR1 SGHRS, CDR2 YFSETQ. CDR3 length: 14 residues. Unmatched junction bases numbered 5, after V lost 3 bases and J lost 4 bases. CDR3 in DNA: TGCGCCAGCAGCTCGGACAGGGTCGTAGAGACCCAGTACTTC. Its protein is CASSSDRVVETQYF.

V gene TRBV6-5 combines with J gene TRBJ2-7; 8 nucleotides match TRBD2. V trimming: 7 bases; J trimming: 1 base; junction bases outside the gene matches: 6. Germline CDR1 is MNHEY and CDR2 is SVGAGI. CDR3 length equals 14 residues. CDR3 DNA: TGTGCCAGCACTCAGCGGGAGTCGTCCTACGAGCAGTACTTC. Its translation is CASTQRESSYEQYF.

This clone was found once. V is TRBV5-1 and J is TRBJ2-1; TRBD1 matches 9 bases. Germline V lookup: CDR1 SGHRS, CDR2 YFSETQ. This CDR3 spans 15 amino acids. V dropped 0 bases and J dropped 3; count of bases not matched to a gene: 1. DNA of the CDR3: TGCGCCAGCAGCTTGGCGGGACAGGGCTACAATGAGCAGTTCTTC. It encodes CASSLAGQGYNEQFF.

The chain joins TRBV5-4 to TRBJ2-7, with 7 bases aligning to TRBD1. The CDR3 runs to 14 residues. V was clipped by 5 bases and J by 3 bases; unmatched bases: 8. CDR1 SGHNT and CDR2 YYREEE come from the germline V gene (reference sequence). The CDR3 coding sequence is TGTGCCAGCAGGATTAGGGGACAGAACTACGAGCAGTACTTC. It specifies CASRIRGQNYEQYF.